This passage covers 4 T cell receptor beta chains from one sample sequenced in a study of shared clonotypes between healthy human individuals. Using immunoSEQ multiplex PCR, the repertoire was profiled, and TCRdb retains in-frame clones only, with some absent. The sample holds about 800,000 clones; about 96% are singletons and the top ten take under 0.3%. It was CD45RO-negative cells, positively selected for CCR7, that made up naive CD8 cells, with terminally differentiated effector memory CD45RA+ cells excluded. Sequenced: naive CD8+ T cells sorted from blood. These receptors came from a man aged 25-45 years in good health.

The rearrangement links TRBV7-9 to TRBJ2-7; TRBD1 agrees at 7 bases. The CDR3 loop spans 14 amino acids. Germline assignment: CDR1 SEHNR and CDR2 FQNEAQ (reference sequence). V lost 5 bases and J lost 9; bases outside the gene matches: 13. The CDR3 coding sequence is TGTGCCAGCAGCCGCCGGGACAGCTCTTTAGTGCAGTACTTC. Translating gives CASSRRDSSLVQYF.

The V gene is TRBV7-8, the J gene TRBJ2-7, with D possibly TRBD2 on 6 matching bases. Looked up from germline, CDR1 is SGHVS and CDR2 is FQNEAQ. Trimming shortened V by 3 bases and J by 3 bases, and 15 bases separated the two germline ends. The CDR3 is 15 residues long. The CDR3 nucleotides read TGTGCCAGCAGCTTGGTTGCGGGAAGACACTACGAGCAGTACTTC. Its translation: CASSLVAGRHYEQYF.

V usage is TRBV5-6 and J usage is TRBJ2-7; the D call may be TRBD1 or TRBD2 (5 bases each). V lost 4 bases and J lost 11, with 19 bases in between. This CDR3 is 13 amino acids long. CDR1 is SGHDT and CDR2 is YYEEEE in the germline V gene. The CDR3 coding sequence is TGTGCCAGCAGCGGGACGATGACCGGAGATGAGTACTTC. Translated: CASSGTMTGDEYF.

This chain joins TRBV27 and TRBJ1-1; the D gene is possibly TRBD1 (5 bases). V was pared by 8 bases and J by 5 bases, with 12 bases between. The germline V gene encodes CDR1 MNHEY and CDR2 SMNVEV (reference sequence). This CDR3 comprises 12 residues. In DNA form, the CDR3 reads TGTGCCAGCGGGGCTTGGAAAACTGAAGCTTTCTTT. As protein: CASGAWKTEAFF.